This T cell receptor beta chain appears in the sequencing data of a study of blood T cell repertoires in COVID-19. Overall study context: Both acute and convalescent COVID-19 samples were obtained from the United States, Italy and Spain. Nucleic acid was either cDNA or gDNA, and it came from T cells, B-cell-depleted T cells, or PBMCs.

Per the study methods: The assay estimated nucleated cells by amplifying reference gene primers. Profiling relied on immunoSEQ multiplex PCR, and the TCRdb table lists in-frame clones only, not all of them. That table supplies the V and J calls and clone size; D and trimming were determined from the DNA. This table has approximately 100,000 clones, around 90% appearing once. This CDR3 is built from 14 residues. V gave up 7 bases and J gave up 4 bases, with 14 bases separating them. Germline V gene sequence: CDR1 MDHEN, CDR2 SYDVKM. Sequencing input: peripheral blood. J is TRBJ1-3 and V is TRBV28, with D unresolved. The receptor's source is a woman aged 55-70 years with acute or convalescent COVID-19. CDR3 nucleotide sequence: TGTGCCAGCACCCTCGGAGGAGCGGGAAACACCATATATTTT. It encodes CASTLGGAGNTIYF.